This TCR beta chain derives from a study of CD8 T cells in Susac syndrome. Study-wide results and caveats: As acknowledged by the study, its TCR sequencing and HLA analysis included a relatively small number of individuals.

A quantity of roughly 0.5 to 1 ug RNA underwent reverse transcription using random hexamers. TCRdb reanalysed the immunoSEQ multiplex PCR reads using MiXCR and keeps one entry per CDR3 protein. The table lists approximately 190,000 distinct CDR3 sequences, 93% of them singletons. Germline values: CDR1 SGHRS, CDR2 YFSETQ. This CDR3 spans 15 amino acids. V was cut by 2 bases and J by 6 bases, with 17 bases left in between. TCR beta sequencing covered blood CD8+ and CD4+ T cells. Healthy donors served as the controls. They were matched for age and sex. With regard to this clonotype: The target antigen is unknown.

The sequenced material came from CD4+ T cells from PBMCs. The J gene is TRBJ1-2, the V gene TRBV5-1; D unclear. The TCR comes from a human donor in good health. CDR3 sequence (DNA): TGCGCCAGCAGCTTATATCGGGCGTCTGGTGATGGCTACACCTTC. This translates into CASSLYRASGDGYTF.